This TCR beta chain appears in the sequencing data of a study of human T cells and chemical hapten exposure. Looking at the study overall: Minor pooled library volume differences mainly drove per-sample TCR yield variation.

In regard to this clonotype: Its antigen remains unknown.

Study-wide results and limits: TCRs above 1 in 1000 frequency stayed constant with DPC sensitization. Expanded TCRs showed more large CDR3 clusters than pre-sensitization or healthy control sets. Alopecia affecting every donor means their immune response may not match healthy people's.

TCRdb called the RACE reads again in MiXCR, with one record for every CDR3 protein. The sample has 120,000 to 150,000 distinct CDR3 sequences, 12% seen once; the top ten hold 1.4%. CDR3 length: 12 amino acids. Germline values: CDR1 MDHEN, CDR2 SYDVKM. V lost 8 bases and J 4 bases, leaving 9 bases between the germline ends. As for time point: patch test 2, 6 weeks after DPC sensitization. Treatment noted: therapeutic diphenylcyclopropenone sensitization with weekly scalp DPC. Material: whole blood, obtained in connection with sensitization to the hapten diphenylcyclopropenone (DPC). The rearrangement joins TRBV28 to TRBJ1-5; D is uncertain. The TCR was taken from a woman aged 45-59 years with alopecia areata. Some clones in this sample may be carry-over from other donors' samples. The CDR3 nucleotides read TGTGCCAGCCGGGAAGAAAATCAGCCCCAGCATTTT. Its translation: CASREENQPQHF.